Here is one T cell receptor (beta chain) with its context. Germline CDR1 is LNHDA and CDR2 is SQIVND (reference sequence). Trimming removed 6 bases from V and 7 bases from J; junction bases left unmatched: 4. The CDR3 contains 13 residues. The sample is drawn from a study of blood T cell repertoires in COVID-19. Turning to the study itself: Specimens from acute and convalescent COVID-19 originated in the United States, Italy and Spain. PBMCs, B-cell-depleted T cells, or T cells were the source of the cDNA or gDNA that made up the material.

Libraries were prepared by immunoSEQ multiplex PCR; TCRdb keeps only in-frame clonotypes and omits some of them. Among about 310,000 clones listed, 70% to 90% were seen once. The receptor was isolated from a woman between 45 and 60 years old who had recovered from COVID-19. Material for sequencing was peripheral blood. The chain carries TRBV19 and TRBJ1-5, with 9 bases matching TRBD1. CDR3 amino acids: CASSGTGRQPQHF. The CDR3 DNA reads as TGTGCCAGTAGCGGGACAGGGAGACAGCCCCAGCATTTT. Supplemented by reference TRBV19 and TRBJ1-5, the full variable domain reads DGGITQSPKYLFRKEGQNVTLSCEQNLNHDAMYWYRQDPGQGLRLIYYSQIVNDFQKGDIAEGYSVSREKKESFPLTVTSAQKNPTAFYLCASSGTGRQPQHFGDGTRLSIL.